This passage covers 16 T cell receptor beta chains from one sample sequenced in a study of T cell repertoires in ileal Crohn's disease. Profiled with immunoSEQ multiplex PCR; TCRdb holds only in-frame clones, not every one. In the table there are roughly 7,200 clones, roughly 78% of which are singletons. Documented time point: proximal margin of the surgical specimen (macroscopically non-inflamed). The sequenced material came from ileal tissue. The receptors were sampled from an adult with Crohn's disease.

CDR3 sequence (DNA): TGTGCCAGCAGAGCCCTGGGGGAGGGTGAGAATGAGCAGTTCTTC. This gives the protein CASRALGEGENEQFF. The chain combines TRBV6-1 with TRBJ2-1; 7 bases are a match to TRBD2. The CDR3 spans 15 residues. The germline V gene has CDR1 MNHNS and CDR2 SASEGT. After removal of 6 bases from V and 7 bases from J, the junction contained 12 bases not matched to a gene.

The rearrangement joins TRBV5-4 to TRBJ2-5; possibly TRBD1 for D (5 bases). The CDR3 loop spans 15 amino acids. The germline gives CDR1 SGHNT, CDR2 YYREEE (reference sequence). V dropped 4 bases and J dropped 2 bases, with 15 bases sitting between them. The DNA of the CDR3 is TGTGCCAGCAGCCAGCAACAGGAACCTCAAGAGACCCAGTACTTC. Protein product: CASSQQQEPQETQYF.

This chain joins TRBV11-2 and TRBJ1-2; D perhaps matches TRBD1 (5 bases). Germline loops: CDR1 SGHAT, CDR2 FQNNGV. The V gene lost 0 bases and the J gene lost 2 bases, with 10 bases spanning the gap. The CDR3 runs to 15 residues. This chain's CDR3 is CASSLDRGANYGYTF. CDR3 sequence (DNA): TGTGCCAGCAGCTTAGATCGAGGGGCAAACTATGGCTACACCTTC.

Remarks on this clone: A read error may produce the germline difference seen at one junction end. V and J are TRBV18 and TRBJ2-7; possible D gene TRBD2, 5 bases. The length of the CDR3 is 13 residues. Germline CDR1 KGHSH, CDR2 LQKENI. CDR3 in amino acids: CASWRRGSSEQYF. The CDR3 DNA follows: TGTGCCAGCTGGAGACGGGGATCCTCCGAGCAGTACTTC.

The CDR3 loop reads CASRRTASTDTQYF. CDR3 coding DNA: TGTGCCAGCAGGCGGACAGCTAGCACAGATACGCAGTATTTT. This chain joins TRBV6-5 and TRBJ2-3, with D possibly matching TRBD1 (6 bases). This CDR3 spans 14 amino acids. In germline, CDR1 is MNHEY, CDR2 SVGAGI. Trimming cost V 6 bases and J 0 bases, with 10 bases left between them.

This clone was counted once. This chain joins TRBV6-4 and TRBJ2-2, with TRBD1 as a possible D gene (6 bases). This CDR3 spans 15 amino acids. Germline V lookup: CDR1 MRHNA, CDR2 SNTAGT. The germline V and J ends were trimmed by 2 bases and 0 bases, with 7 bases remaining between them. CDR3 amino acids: CASSDAGANTGELFF. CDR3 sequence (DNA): TGTGCCAGCAGTGACGCAGGGGCGAACACCGGGGAGCTGTTTTTT.

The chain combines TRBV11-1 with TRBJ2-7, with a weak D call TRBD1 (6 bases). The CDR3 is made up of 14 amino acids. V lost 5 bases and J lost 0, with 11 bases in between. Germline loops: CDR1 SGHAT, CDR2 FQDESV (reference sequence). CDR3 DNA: TGTGCCAGCAGCCCCGGACAGAGCTCCTACGAGCAGTACTTC. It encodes CASSPGQSSYEQYF.

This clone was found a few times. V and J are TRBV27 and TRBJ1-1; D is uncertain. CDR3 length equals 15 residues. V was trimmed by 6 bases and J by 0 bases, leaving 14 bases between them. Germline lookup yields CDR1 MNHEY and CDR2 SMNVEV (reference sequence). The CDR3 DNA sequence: TGTGCCAGCAGGGTCGTAGGGTCTCTGAACACTGAAGCTTTCTTT. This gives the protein CASRVVGSLNTEAFF.

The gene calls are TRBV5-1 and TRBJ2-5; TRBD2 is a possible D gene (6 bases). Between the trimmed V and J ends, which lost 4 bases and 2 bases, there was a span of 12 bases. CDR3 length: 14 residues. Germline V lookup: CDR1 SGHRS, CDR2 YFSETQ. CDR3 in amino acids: CASSPEGRQETQYF. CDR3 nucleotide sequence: TGCGCCAGCAGCCCGGAGGGCAGGCAAGAGACCCAGTACTTC.

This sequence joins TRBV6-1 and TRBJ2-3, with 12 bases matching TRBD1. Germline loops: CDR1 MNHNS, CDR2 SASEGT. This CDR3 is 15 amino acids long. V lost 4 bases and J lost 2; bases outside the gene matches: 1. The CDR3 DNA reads TGTGCCAGCAGTGCGGGACAGGGGGCCACAGATACGCAGTATTTT. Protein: CASSAGQGATDTQYF.

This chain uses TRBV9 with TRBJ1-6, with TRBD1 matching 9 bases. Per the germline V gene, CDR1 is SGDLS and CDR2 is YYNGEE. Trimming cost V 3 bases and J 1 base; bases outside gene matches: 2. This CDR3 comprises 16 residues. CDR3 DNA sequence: TGTGCCAGCAGCGCCGGACAGGGGTCCTATAATTCACCCCTCCACTTT. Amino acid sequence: CASSAGQGSYNSPLHF.

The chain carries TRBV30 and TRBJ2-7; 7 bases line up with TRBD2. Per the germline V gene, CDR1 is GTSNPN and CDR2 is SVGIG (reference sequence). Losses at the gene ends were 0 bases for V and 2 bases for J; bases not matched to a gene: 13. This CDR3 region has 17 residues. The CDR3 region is CAWSVRTGRGRAYEQYF. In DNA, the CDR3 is TGTGCCTGGAGTGTACGAACTGGTCGGGGGAGGGCCTACGAGCAGTACTTC.

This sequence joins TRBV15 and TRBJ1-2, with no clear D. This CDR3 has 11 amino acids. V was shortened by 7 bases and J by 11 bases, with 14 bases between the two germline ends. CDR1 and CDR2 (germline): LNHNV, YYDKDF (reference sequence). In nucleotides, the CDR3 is TGTGCCACCAAAGGTCGCATATCTTACACCTTC. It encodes CATKGRISYTF.

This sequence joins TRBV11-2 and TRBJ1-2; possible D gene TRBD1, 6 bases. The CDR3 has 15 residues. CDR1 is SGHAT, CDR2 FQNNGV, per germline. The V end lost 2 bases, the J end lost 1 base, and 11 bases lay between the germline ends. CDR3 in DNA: TGTGCCAGCAGCTTATCCCTAGGGGGTAACTATGGCTACACCTTC. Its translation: CASSLSLGGNYGYTF.

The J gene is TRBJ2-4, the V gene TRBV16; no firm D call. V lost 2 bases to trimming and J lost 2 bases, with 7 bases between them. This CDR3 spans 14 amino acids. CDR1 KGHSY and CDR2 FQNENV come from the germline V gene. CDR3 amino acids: CASSQGDTKNIQYF. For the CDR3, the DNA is TGTGCCAGCAGCCAAGGGGATACCAAAAACATTCAGTACTTC.

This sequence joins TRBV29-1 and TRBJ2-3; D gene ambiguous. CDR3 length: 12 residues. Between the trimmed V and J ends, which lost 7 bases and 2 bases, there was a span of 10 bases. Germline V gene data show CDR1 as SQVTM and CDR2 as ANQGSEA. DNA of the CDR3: TGCAGCGGGCAATTACCCACAGATACGCAGTATTTT. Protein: CSGQLPTDTQYF.